A selection of T cell receptor beta chains follows, all from one sample in a study of blood T cells in healthy people across ages. Via MiXCR, TCRdb re-called the 5' RACE reads, giving one row per CDR3 protein. This table holds around 900,000 distinct CDR3 sequences, 29% found once. Sequenced input: blood. All receptors derive from a woman older than 75 in good health. Both conserved end residues are part of each CDR3. Fields, in order: clone size, CDR3 length, V gene, D gene, J gene, CDR3 protein, CDR3 DNA. The D gene is left open where the match is weak. Size values are once, few and many counts, or a class for expanded clones, and some rows have none.

clone size: -
CDR3 length: 17
V gene: TRBV5-1
D gene: TRBD2
J gene: TRBJ2-7
CDR3 protein: CASSGGLAGASSYEQYF
CDR3 DNA: TGCGCCAGCAGCGGGGGACTAGCGGGGGCCAGCTCCTACGAGCAGTACTTC

clone size: many
CDR3 length: 16
V gene: TRBV5-1
D gene: -
J gene: TRBJ1-1
CDR3 protein: CASSLGQPTMNTEAFF
CDR3 DNA: TGCGCCAGCAGCTTGGGACAGCCTACGATGAACACTGAAGCTTTCTTT

clone size: many
CDR3 length: 15
V gene: TRBV6-2/TRBV6-3
D gene: -
J gene: TRBJ2-7
CDR3 protein: CASRRTRTSTYEQYF
CDR3 DNA: TGTGCCAGCAGACGAACCCGGACTTCAACCTACGAGCAGTACTTC

clone size: -
CDR3 length: 13
V gene: TRBV7-9
D gene: -
J gene: TRBJ2-7
CDR3 protein: CASTALTLYEQYF
CDR3 DNA: TGTGCCAGCACCGCCCTAACCCTCTACGAGCAGTACTTC

clone size: -
CDR3 length: 16
V gene: TRBV14
D gene: -
J gene: TRBJ2-3
CDR3 protein: CASSQGFRGATDTQYF
CDR3 DNA: TGTGCCAGCAGCCAGGGGTTCCGGGGGGCAACAGATACGCAGTATTTT

clone size: few
CDR3 length: 16
V gene: TRBV5-1
D gene: TRBD1
J gene: TRBJ1-5
CDR3 protein: CASSKDGQGNNQPQHF
CDR3 DNA: TGCGCCAGCAGCAAAGACGGACAGGGTAACAATCAGCCCCAGCATTTT

clone size: -
CDR3 length: 13
V gene: TRBV12-3/TRBV12-4
D gene: -
J gene: TRBJ2-7
CDR3 protein: CAGSFSEANEQYF
CDR3 DNA: TGTGCCGGCAGTTTTTCGGAAGCGAATGAGCAGTACTTC

clone size: -
CDR3 length: 18
V gene: TRBV20-1
D gene: TRBD2
J gene: TRBJ2-3
CDR3 protein: CSARVVTAERGPRGTQYF
CDR3 DNA: TGCAGTGCTAGAGTTGTTACGGCAGAGCGGGGGCCCCGAGGTACGCAGTATTTT

clone size: -
CDR3 length: 16
V gene: TRBV15
D gene: TRBD2
J gene: TRBJ2-1
CDR3 protein: CATSRALAGSYNEQFF
CDR3 DNA: TGTGCCACCAGCAGAGCGCTAGCGGGCTCCTACAATGAGCAGTTCTTC

clone size: many
CDR3 length: 16
V gene: TRBV7-2
D gene: -
J gene: TRBJ2-3
CDR3 protein: CASSLSAGASTDTQYF
CDR3 DNA: TGTGCCAGCAGCTTATCCGCGGGGGCCTCCACAGATACGCAGTATTTT

clone size: -
CDR3 length: 13
V gene: TRBV7-2
D gene: -
J gene: TRBJ2-4
CDR3 protein: CASSSRRDNEQYF
CDR3 DNA: TGTGCCAGCAGCTCTCGACGGGACAATGAGCAGTACTTC

clone size: -
CDR3 length: 13
V gene: TRBV20-1
D gene: -
J gene: TRBJ2-7
CDR3 protein: CSALGRSSYEQYF
CDR3 DNA: TGCAGTGCCCTCGGGCGAAGTTCCTACGAGCAGTACTTC

clone size: -
CDR3 length: 17
V gene: TRBV7-2
D gene: -
J gene: TRBJ2-2
CDR3 protein: CASSGLGDTSFTGELFF
CDR3 DNA: TGTGCCAGCAGCGGACTTGGGGACACCTCCTTCACCGGGGAGCTGTTTTTT

clone size: many
CDR3 length: 12
V gene: TRBV7-9
D gene: -
J gene: TRBJ1-5
CDR3 protein: CASSLDDQPQHF
CDR3 DNA: TGTGCCAGCAGCTTAGATGATCAGCCCCAGCATTTT

clone size: -
CDR3 length: 16
V gene: TRBV11-3
D gene: -
J gene: TRBJ2-2
CDR3 protein: CASSSTLGTYTGELFF
CDR3 DNA: TGTGCCAGCAGCTCGACTCTCGGGACTTACACCGGGGAGCTGTTTTTT

clone size: many
CDR3 length: 13
V gene: TRBV12-3/TRBV12-4
D gene: -
J gene: TRBJ1-5
CDR3 protein: CASSKSENQPQHF
CDR3 DNA: TGTGCCAGCAGTAAGTCCGAAAATCAGCCCCAGCATTTT

clone size: -
CDR3 length: 16
V gene: TRBV4-3
D gene: TRBD2
J gene: TRBJ2-3
CDR3 protein: CASSQASGGGTDMQYF
CDR3 DNA: TGCGCCAGCAGCCAAGCGAGCGGGGGGGGCACAGATATGCAGTATTTT

clone size: few
CDR3 length: 17
V gene: TRBV20-1
D gene: -
J gene: TRBJ1-1
CDR3 protein: CSARDGGRRGRNTEAFF
CDR3 DNA: TGCAGTGCTAGAGATGGGGGTAGGAGGGGCCGGAACACTGAAGCTTTCTTT

clone size: -
CDR3 length: 17
V gene: TRBV7-2
D gene: TRBD2
J gene: TRBJ2-1
CDR3 protein: CASFGPAGGCRFDEQFF
CDR3 DNA: TGTGCCAGCTTCGGGCCAGCGGGGGGGTGTAGGTTCGATGAGCAGTTCTTC

clone size: many
CDR3 length: 15
V gene: TRBV10-1
D gene: TRBD2
J gene: TRBJ2-1
CDR3 protein: CASSEFGGSMGEQFF
CDR3 DNA: TGCGCCAGCAGTGAGTTCGGGGGGAGTATGGGTGAGCAGTTCTTC

clone size: few
CDR3 length: 16
V gene: TRBV7-8
D gene: TRBD2
J gene: TRBJ2-5
CDR3 protein: CASSLAPGGGWETQYF
CDR3 DNA: TGTGCCAGCAGCTTAGCCCCGGGAGGAGGGTGGGAGACCCAGTACTTC

clone size: once
CDR3 length: 13
V gene: TRBV4-3
D gene: -
J gene: TRBJ1-5
CDR3 protein: CASSPTGCQPQHF
CDR3 DNA: TGCGCCAGCAGCCCTACCGGTTGTCAGCCCCAGCATTTT

clone size: many
CDR3 length: 12
V gene: TRBV14
D gene: -
J gene: TRBJ2-1
CDR3 protein: CASSYRYNEQFF
CDR3 DNA: TGTGCCAGCAGTTACAGGTACAATGAGCAGTTCTTC

clone size: many
CDR3 length: 19
V gene: TRBV21-1
D gene: -
J gene: TRBJ2-1
CDR3 protein: CASSKDRMGGGESYNEQFF
CDR3 DNA: TGTGCCAGCAGCAAAGATCGGATGGGCGGCGGGGAATCCTACAATGAGCAGTTCTTC

clone size: many
CDR3 length: 16
V gene: TRBV6-2/TRBV6-3
D gene: TRBD1
J gene: TRBJ2-6
CDR3 protein: CASSRTGYHGANVLTF
CDR3 DNA: TGTGCCAGCAGTCGGACAGGGTATCATGGGGCCAACGTCCTGACTTTC

clone size: many
CDR3 length: 16
V gene: TRBV11-2
D gene: -
J gene: TRBJ2-7
CDR3 protein: CASSLDHLGAAYEQYF
CDR3 DNA: TGTGCCAGCAGCTTAGATCATCTTGGAGCGGCCTACGAGCAGTACTTC

clone size: -
CDR3 length: 15
V gene: TRBV7-2
D gene: -
J gene: TRBJ2-7
CDR3 protein: CASSLARASTYEQYF
CDR3 DNA: TGTGCCAGCAGCTTAGCGCGGGCTAGCACCTACGAGCAGTACTTC

clone size: -
CDR3 length: 15
V gene: TRBV7-9
D gene: TRBD1
J gene: TRBJ2-2
CDR3 protein: CASSLRTGGSGELFF
CDR3 DNA: TGTGCCAGCAGCTTAAGGACAGGAGGCAGCGGGGAGCTGTTTTTT

clone size: many
CDR3 length: 12
V gene: TRBV3-1
D gene: -
J gene: TRBJ2-5
CDR3 protein: CASSQREGTQYF
CDR3 DNA: TGTGCCAGCAGCCAACGGGAAGGGACCCAGTACTTC

clone size: many
CDR3 length: 14
V gene: TRBV15
D gene: TRBD1
J gene: TRBJ2-7
CDR3 protein: CATSPGGTGEEQYF
CDR3 DNA: TGTGCCACCTCCCCTGGCGGGACAGGGGAGGAGCAGTACTTC

clone size: many
CDR3 length: 14
V gene: TRBV29-1
D gene: -
J gene: TRBJ2-7
CDR3 protein: CSVDAGSPHYEQYF
CDR3 DNA: TGCAGCGTTGATGCGGGGAGTCCCCACTACGAGCAGTACTTC

clone size: many
CDR3 length: 16
V gene: TRBV20-1
D gene: TRBD2
J gene: TRBJ2-5
CDR3 protein: CSARDASGGAAETQYF
CDR3 DNA: TGCAGTGCTAGAGATGCTAGCGGGGGGGCTGCAGAGACCCAGTACTTC

clone size: many
CDR3 length: 17
V gene: TRBV27
D gene: -
J gene: TRBJ2-1
CDR3 protein: CASSPDGVRSSYNEQFF
CDR3 DNA: TGTGCCAGCAGTCCTGACGGGGTTAGGAGCTCCTACAATGAGCAGTTCTTC

clone size: many
CDR3 length: 18
V gene: TRBV20-1
D gene: -
J gene: TRBJ2-1
CDR3 protein: CSARDPSPKRTAYNEQFF
CDR3 DNA: TGCAGTGCTAGAGACCCCTCTCCGAAACGGACAGCCTACAATGAGCAGTTCTTC

clone size: many
CDR3 length: 15
V gene: TRBV5-1
D gene: TRBD2
J gene: TRBJ2-5
CDR3 protein: CASSILAGGQETQYF
CDR3 DNA: TGCGCCAGCAGCATTCTAGCGGGGGGGCAGGAGACCCAGTACTTC